This TCR beta chain was captured in a study of lymphopenia after photon versus proton radiotherapy. Whole-study results and caveats: After lymphocyte nadir, photon-treated repertoires showed oligoclonal expansion, especially CD8+ Temra. Under photons, naive T cells and diversity fell while effector/memory populations rose. Survival link was tested only in deceased patients; proton benefit remains a possibility.

The CDR3 has 16 residues. Germline CDR1 and CDR2: LNHDA and SQIVND (reference sequence). Produced via immunoSEQ multiplex PCR; TCRdb's table is partial and in-frame only. The sample lists 50,000 to 75,000 clones, around 87% occurring once. About this clone itself: Antigen specificity is unknown. One end of the junction varies from germline; a read error may be responsible.

This rearrangement joins TRBV19 to TRBJ2-6; D remains ambiguous. The source material was peripheral blood, sampled from a patient treated with photon-based radiotherapy. This sequence was found in a man between 40 and 49 years old with gastric cancer. CDR3 region: CASSLEIPSGANVLTF. In DNA, the CDR3 is TGTGCCAGTAGTCTAGAAATCCCCTCTGGGGCCAACGTCCTGACTTTC.